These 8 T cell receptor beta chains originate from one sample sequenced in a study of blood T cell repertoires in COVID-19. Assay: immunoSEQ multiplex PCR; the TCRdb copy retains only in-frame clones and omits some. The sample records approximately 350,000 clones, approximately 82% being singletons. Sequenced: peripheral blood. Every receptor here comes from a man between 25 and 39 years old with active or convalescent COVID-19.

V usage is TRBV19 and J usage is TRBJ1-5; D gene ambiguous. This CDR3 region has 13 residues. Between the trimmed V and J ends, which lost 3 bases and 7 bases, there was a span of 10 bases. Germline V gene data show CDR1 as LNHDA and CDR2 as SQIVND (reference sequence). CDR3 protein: CASSMLPRQPQHF. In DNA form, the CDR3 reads TGTGCCAGTAGTATGCTCCCACGGCAGCCCCAGCATTTT.

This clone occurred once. CDR3 sequence (DNA): TGTGCCAGCAGGGCTTTGGCGGGGGGGAGGGATACGCAGTATTTT. Protein sequence: CASRALAGGRDTQYF. The V call is TRBV2, the J call TRBJ2-3; 9 bases are a match to TRBD2. This CDR3 has 15 amino acids. Germline V gene data show CDR1 as SNHLY and CDR2 as FYNNEI. After removal of 6 bases from V and 6 bases from J, the junction contained 10 bases not matched to a gene.

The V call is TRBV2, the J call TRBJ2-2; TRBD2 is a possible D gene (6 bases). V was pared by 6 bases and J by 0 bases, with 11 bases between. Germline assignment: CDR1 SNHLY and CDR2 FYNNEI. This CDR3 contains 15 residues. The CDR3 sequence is CASRIKRANTGELFF. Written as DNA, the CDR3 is TGTGCCAGCAGGATTAAGCGGGCGAACACCGGGGAGCTGTTTTTT.

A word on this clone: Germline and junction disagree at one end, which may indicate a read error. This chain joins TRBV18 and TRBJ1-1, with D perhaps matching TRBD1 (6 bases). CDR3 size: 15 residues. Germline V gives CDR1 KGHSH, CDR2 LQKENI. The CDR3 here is CASSWGQGANAEAFF. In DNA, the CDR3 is TGTGCCAGCTCATGGGGGCAGGGCGCGAACGCTGAAGCTTTCTTT.

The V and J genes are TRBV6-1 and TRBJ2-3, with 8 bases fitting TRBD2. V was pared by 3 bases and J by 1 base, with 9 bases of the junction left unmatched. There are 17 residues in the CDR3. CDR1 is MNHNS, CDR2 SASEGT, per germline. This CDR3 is CASSEVEAGGGTDTQYF. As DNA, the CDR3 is TGTGCCAGCAGTGAGGTTGAGGCGGGAGGAGGCACAGATACGCAGTATTTT.

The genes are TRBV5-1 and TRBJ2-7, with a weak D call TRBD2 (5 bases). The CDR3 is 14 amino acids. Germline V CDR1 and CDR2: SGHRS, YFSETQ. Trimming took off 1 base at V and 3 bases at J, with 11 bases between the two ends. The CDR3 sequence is CASSLSGDNYEQYF. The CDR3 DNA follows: TGCGCCAGCAGCTTGTCCGGGGATAACTACGAGCAGTACTTC.

The CDR3 DNA reads TGTGCCAGCAGCGTAGGAGGGACAGGGGCTGAAGCTTTCTTT. Translation gives CASSVGGTGAEAFF. The V and J genes are TRBV9 and TRBJ1-1; TRBD1 agrees at 10 bases. CDR3 length equals 14 residues. Germline CDR1 and CDR2: SGDLS and YYNGEE. Trimming removed 0 bases from V and 6 bases from J; junction bases left unmatched: 2.

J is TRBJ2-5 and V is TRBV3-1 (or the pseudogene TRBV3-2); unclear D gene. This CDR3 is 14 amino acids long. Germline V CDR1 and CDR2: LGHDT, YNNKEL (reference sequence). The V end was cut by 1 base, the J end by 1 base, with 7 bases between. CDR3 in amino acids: CASSQGAIQETQYF. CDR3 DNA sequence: TGTGCCAGCAGCCAAGGGGCTATCCAAGAGACCCAGTACTTC.